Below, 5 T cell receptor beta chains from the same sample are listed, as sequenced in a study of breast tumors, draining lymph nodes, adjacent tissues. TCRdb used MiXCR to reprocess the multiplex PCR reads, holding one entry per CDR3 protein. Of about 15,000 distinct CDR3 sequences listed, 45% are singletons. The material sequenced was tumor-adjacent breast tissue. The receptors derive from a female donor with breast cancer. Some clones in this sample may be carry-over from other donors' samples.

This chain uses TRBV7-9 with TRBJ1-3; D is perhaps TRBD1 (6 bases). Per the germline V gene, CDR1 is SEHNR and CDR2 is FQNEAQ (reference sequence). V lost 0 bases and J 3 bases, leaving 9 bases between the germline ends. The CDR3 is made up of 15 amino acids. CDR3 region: CASSLAGGYGNTIYF. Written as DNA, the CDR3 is TGTGCCAGCAGCTTAGCAGGGGGATATGGAAACACCATATATTTT.

DNA for the CDR3: TGTGCCAGAGACCCTTCTGGGGACAGGGTCAGCGAGCAGTACTTC. Translated: CARDPSGDRVSEQYF. The gene calls are TRBV19 and TRBJ2-7; 9 bases line up with TRBD1. J lost 6 bases, V lost 9 bases, and 15 bases had no gene match. The germline CDR1 and CDR2 sequences are LNHDA and SQIVND (reference sequence). This CDR3 contains 15 residues.

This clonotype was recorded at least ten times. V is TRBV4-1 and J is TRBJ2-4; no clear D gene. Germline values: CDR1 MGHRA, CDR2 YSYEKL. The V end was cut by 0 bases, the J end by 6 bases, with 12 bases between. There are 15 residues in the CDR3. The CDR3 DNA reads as TGCGCCAGCAGCCAAGACTTGGATCTTTCAAACATTCAGTACTTC. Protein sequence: CASSQDLDLSNIQYF.

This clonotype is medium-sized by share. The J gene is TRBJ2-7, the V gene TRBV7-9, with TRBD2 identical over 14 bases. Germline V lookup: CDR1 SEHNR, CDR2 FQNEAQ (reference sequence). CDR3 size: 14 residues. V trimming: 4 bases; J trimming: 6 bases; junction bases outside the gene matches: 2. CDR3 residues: CASSWGLAGAEQYF. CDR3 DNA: TGTGCCAGCAGCTGGGGACTAGCGGGAGCCGAGCAGTACTTC. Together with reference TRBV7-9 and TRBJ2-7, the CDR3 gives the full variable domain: DTGVSQNPRHKITKRGQNVTFRCDPISEHNRLYWYRQTLGQGPEFLTYFQNEAQLEKSRLLSDRFSAERPKGSFSTLEIQRTEQGDSAMYLCASSWGLAGAEQYFGPGTRLTVT.

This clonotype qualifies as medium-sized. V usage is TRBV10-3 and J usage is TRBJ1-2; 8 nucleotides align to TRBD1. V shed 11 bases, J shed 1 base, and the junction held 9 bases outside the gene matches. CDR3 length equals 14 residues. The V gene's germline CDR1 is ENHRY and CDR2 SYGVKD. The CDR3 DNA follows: TGTGCCGCCACCGACAGGGGAGGTAACTATGGCTACACCTTC. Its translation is CAATDRGGNYGYTF.